These 4 T cell receptor beta chains originate from one sample sequenced in a study of blood T cell repertoires in COVID-19. Sequenced by immunoSEQ multiplex PCR; TCRdb stores in-frame clones only, minus some. The sample consists of about 330,000 clones, 87% of them appearing once. Sequencing used peripheral blood. Receptor source: a man aged 25-45 years with COVID-19, enrolled during active disease.

The V gene is TRBV5-1, the J gene TRBJ1-1; weak D call: TRBD1 (5 bases). Germline loops: CDR1 SGHRS, CDR2 YFSETQ. This CDR3 comprises 13 residues. Trimming took off 0 bases at V and 7 bases at J, with 10 bases between the two ends. In nucleotides, the CDR3 is TGCGCCAGCAGCTTGGCGGCAGGGATTGAAGCTTTCTTT. Protein product: CASSLAAGIEAFF.

The chain couples TRBV7-8 to TRBJ2-2; the match to TRBD2 covers 12 bases. This CDR3 has 18 amino acids. The V and J ends lost 5 bases and 6 bases, in that order; junction bases with no gene match: 13. Germline V gives CDR1 SGHVS, CDR2 FQNEAQ. The CDR3 bases are TGTGCCAGCAGCCCGTGGGCTAGCGGGGGGGGAAACGCCGGGGAGCTGTTTTTT. This gives the protein CASSPWASGGGNAGELFF.

The chain links TRBV6-2 or TRBV6-3 to TRBJ2-1; D possibly corresponds to TRBD1 (7 bases). The CDR3 has 12 residues. V dropped 5 bases and J dropped 9 bases, with 11 bases sitting between them. Germline CDR1 reads MNHEY; CDR2 reads SVGEGT. CDR3 loop: CASSAQGGEQFF. CDR3 sequence (DNA): TGTGCCAGCAGTGCGCAGGGGGGTGAGCAGTTCTTC.

A single count supports this clone. The chain has TRBV28 and TRBJ1-2; the D is unclear. This CDR3 has 14 residues. The germline V and J ends were trimmed by 6 bases and 2 bases, with 13 bases remaining between them. The germline V gene has CDR1 MDHEN and CDR2 SYDVKM. CDR3 nucleotides: TGTGCCAGCAGCCCCCGGAGGGCGAACTATGGCTACACCTTC. This gives the protein CASSPRRANYGYTF.